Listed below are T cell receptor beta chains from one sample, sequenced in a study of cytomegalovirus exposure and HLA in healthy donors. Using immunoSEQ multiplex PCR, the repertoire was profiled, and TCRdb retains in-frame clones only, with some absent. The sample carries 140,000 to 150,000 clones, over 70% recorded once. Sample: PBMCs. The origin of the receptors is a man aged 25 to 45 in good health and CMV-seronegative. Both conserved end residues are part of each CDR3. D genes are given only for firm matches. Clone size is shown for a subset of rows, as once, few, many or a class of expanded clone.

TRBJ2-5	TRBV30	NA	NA	CAWIGTLQETQYF	TGTGCCTGGATAGGGACTCTCCAAGAGACCCAGTACTTC
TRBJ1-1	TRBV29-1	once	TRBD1	CSVVGQDTEAFF	TGCAGCGTTGTCGGACAGGACACTGAAGCTTTCTTT
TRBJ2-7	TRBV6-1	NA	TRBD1	CASPGTGVVYEQYF	TGTGCCAGCCCCGGGACAGGGGTAGTTTACGAGCAGTACTTC
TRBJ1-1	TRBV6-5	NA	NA	CASSKHTDIPEAFF	TGTGCCAGCAGTAAACATACAGATATCCCTGAAGCTTTCTTT
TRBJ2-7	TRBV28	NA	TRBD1	CASSSDRESLYEQYF	TGTGCCAGCAGTTCTGACAGGGAATCTCTCTACGAGCAGTACTTC
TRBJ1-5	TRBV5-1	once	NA	CASSLSGLGQPQHF	TGCGCCAGCAGCTTGAGCGGGCTCGGTCAGCCCCAGCATTTT
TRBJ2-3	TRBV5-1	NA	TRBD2	CASSLLAGAGDTQYF	TGCGCCAGCAGCTTGCTAGCGGGAGCGGGAGATACGCAGTATTTT
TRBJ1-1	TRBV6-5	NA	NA	CASRAEGYTEAFF	TGTGCCAGCAGGGCAGAGGGCTACACTGAAGCTTTCTTT
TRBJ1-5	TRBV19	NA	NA	CATVAPYSNQPQHF	TGTGCCACCGTGGCCCCTTATAGCAATCAGCCCCAGCATTTT
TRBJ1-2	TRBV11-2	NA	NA	CASSQGAGVRLSGYTF	TGTGCCAGCAGCCAAGGGGCAGGGGTAAGACTGAGTGGCTACACCTTC
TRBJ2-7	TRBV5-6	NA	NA	CASSRPGGMFYEQYF	TGTGCCAGCAGCCGCCCCGGGGGAATGTTCTACGAGCAGTACTTC
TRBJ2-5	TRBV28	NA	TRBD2	CASCRRGGQETQYF	TGTGCCAGTTGTCGGCGGGGGGGGCAAGAGACCCAGTACTTC
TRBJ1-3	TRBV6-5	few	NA	CASTMGRLSGNTIYF	TGTGCCAGCACCATGGGGCGCCTCTCTGGAAACACCATATATTTT
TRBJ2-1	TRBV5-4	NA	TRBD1	CASSIQTGARYNEQFF	TGTGCCAGCAGCATCCAGACAGGGGCCCGCTACAATGAGCAGTTCTTC
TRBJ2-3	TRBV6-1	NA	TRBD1	CASSEPGQGTDTQYF	TGTGCCAGCAGTGAACCGGGACAGGGTACAGATACGCAGTATTTT
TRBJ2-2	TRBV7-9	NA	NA	CASSLLMNTGELFF	TGTGCCAGCAGCCTATTAATGAACACCGGGGAGCTGTTTTTT
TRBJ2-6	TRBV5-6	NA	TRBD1	CASSLGRGYILTGANVLTF	TGTGCCAGCAGCTTGGGCAGGGGGTACATTCTGACTGGGGCCAACGTCCTGACTTTC
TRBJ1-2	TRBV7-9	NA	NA	CASSSATGNYGYTF	TGTGCCAGCAGCTCAGCGACCGGGAACTATGGCTACACCTTC
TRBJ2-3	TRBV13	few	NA	CASSLVRGRLGTDTQYF	TGTGCCAGCAGCTTAGTTCGTGGGAGGCTTGGCACAGATACGCAGTATTTT
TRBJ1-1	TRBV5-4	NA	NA	CASSLAGGEAFF	TGTGCCAGCAGCTTGGCCGGGGGAGAAGCTTTCTTT
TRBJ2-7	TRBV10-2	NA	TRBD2	CASRELAGSTSEQYF	TGCGCCAGCAGGGAACTAGCGGGCTCGACTTCCGAGCAGTACTTC
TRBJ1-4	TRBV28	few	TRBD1	CASSSTGTDNEKLFF	TGTGCCAGCAGTTCCACCGGGACAGATAATGAAAAACTGTTTTTT
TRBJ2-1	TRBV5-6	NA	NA	CASSLPRDLEQFF	TGTGCCAGCAGCTTGCCCCGGGATCTTGAGCAGTTCTTC
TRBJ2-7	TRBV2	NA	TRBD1	CASRITGTVPDEQYF	TGTGCCAGCAGGATAACCGGGACAGTTCCGGACGAGCAGTACTTC
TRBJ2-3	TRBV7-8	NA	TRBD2	CASSFLAGGGGF	TGTGCCAGCAGCTTCTTGGCGGGAGGAGGAGGTTTT
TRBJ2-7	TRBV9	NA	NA	CASSVEDGSTGEQYF	TGTGCCAGCAGCGTAGAGGACGGCTCTACGGGGGAGCAGTACTTC
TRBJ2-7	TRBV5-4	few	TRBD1	CASSRREGWTGSSYEQYF	TGTGCCAGCAGCAGGCGCGAAGGCTGGACAGGGAGCTCCTACGAGCAGTACTTC
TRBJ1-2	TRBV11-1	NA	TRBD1	CASSPGQGYGYTF	TGTGCCAGCAGCCCGGGACAGGGATACGGCTACACCTTC
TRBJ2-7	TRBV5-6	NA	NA	CASSWTSTYEQYF	TGTGCCAGCAGTTGGACATCCACCTACGAGCAGTACTTC
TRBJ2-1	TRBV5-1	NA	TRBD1	CASSLTGGSYNEQFF	TGCGCCAGCAGCTTAACAGGGGGCTCCTACAATGAGCAGTTCTTC
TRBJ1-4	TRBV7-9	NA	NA	CASSYTVSGGGNEKLFF	TGTGCCAGCAGTTACACAGTGTCCGGGGGAGGGAATGAAAAACTGTTTTTT
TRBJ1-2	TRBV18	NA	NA	CASSPEDSRGYTF	TGTGCCAGCTCACCAGAGGACAGTCGGGGCTACACCTTC
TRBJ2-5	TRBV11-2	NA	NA	CASSPRDFQETQYF	TGTGCCAGCAGCCCCCGGGACTTCCAAGAGACCCAGTACTTC
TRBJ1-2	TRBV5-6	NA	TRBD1	CASSLEEGGVGGYTF	TGTGCCAGCAGCTTGGAGGAAGGGGGCGTAGGAGGCTACACCTTC
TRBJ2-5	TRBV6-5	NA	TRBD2	CASSSFAAGSRETQYF	TGTGCCAGCAGTTCCTTCGCAGCGGGGTCTCGGGAGACCCAGTACTTC
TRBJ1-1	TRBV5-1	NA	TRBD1	CASAGQWNTEAFF	TGCGCCAGCGCGGGACAGTGGAACACTGAAGCTTTCTTT
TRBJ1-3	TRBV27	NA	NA	CASSLTGLSSGNTIYF	TGTGCCAGCAGCCTCACAGGGCTGAGCTCTGGAAACACCATATATTTT
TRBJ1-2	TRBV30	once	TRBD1	CAWSFRDRGHGYTF	TGTGCCTGGAGTTTCCGGGACAGGGGGCATGGCTACACCTTC
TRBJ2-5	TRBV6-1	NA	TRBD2	CASSGTWGGGETQYF	TGTGCCAGCAGTGGGACGTGGGGGGGAGGAGAGACCCAGTACTTC
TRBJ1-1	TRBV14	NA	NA	CASSRQFMNTEAFF	TGTGCCAGCAGCAGACAGTTCATGAACACTGAAGCTTTCTTT
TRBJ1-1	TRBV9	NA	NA	CASSVRLESTEAFF	TGTGCCAGCAGCGTAAGGCTGGAGAGCACTGAAGCTTTCTTT
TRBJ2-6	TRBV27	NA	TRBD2	CASSLLLAGGYSGANVLTF	TGTGCCAGCAGTCTCCTTTTAGCGGGGGGATACTCTGGGGCCAACGTCCTGACTTTC
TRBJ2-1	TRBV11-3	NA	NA	CASSLEAGVLENEQFF	TGTGCCAGCAGCTTGGAAGCGGGTGTCTTAGAAAATGAGCAGTTCTTC
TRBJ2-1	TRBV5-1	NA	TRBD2	CASSLVGTKPNEQFF	TGCGCCAGCAGCTTGGTCGGGACTAAACCCAATGAGCAGTTCTTC
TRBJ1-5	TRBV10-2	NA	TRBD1	CASSLTGDSDQPQHF	TGCGCCAGCAGTCTCACAGGGGACTCGGATCAGCCCCAGCATTTT
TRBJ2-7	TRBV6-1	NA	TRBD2	CASSGTSGRRYEQYF	TGTGCCAGCAGTGGGACTAGCGGGAGAAGGTACGAGCAGTACTTC
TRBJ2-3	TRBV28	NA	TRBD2	CASSFQTLAGGSHTQYF	TGTGCCAGCAGTTTTCAAACTCTAGCGGGGGGATCTCATACGCAGTATTTT
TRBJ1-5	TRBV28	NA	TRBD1	CASLPITGGLYSNQPQHF	TGTGCCAGCCTCCCAATTACAGGGGGACTTTATAGCAATCAGCCCCAGCATTTT
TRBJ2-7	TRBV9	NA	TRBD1	CASSPSLGQQYEQYF	TGTGCCAGCAGCCCGAGCTTGGGACAGCAATACGAGCAGTACTTC
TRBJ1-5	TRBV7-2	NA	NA	CASSLYDRPQHF	TGTGCCAGCAGCTTATACGACAGGCCCCAGCATTTT
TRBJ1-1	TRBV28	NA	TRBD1	CASSLGTEMEAFF	TGTGCCAGCAGTTTAGGGACAGAGATGGAAGCTTTCTTT
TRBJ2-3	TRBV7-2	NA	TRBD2	CASSARLAGAIGTQYF	TGTGCCAGCAGCGCCCGACTAGCGGGTGCAATAGGTACGCAGTATTTT
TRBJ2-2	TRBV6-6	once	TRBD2	CASTDGPAGDSGELFF	TGTGCCAGCACCGACGGCCCAGCGGGAGATAGCGGGGAGCTGTTTTTT
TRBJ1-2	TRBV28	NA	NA	CASIPGGGNYGYTF	TGTGCCAGCATCCCGGGAGGGGGAAACTATGGCTACACCTTC